The clone carrying this TCR beta chain has more than one count but fewer than ten. Its antigen remains unidentified. This sample is drawn from a study of CD8+ T cells in alopecia areata. The wider study: A regimen of oral tofacitinib, 5 to 10 mg twice daily, was given to treated patients. Study conclusions and caveats: Lesional tissue from the scalp (especially in alopecia totalis/universalis) showed higher clonality than normal scalp.

Isolated RNA was reverse transcribed into cDNA used as the sequencing template. The repertoire was sequenced with immunoSEQ multiplex PCR; TCRdb's copy has only in-frame clones and lacks some. The sample consists of 100,000 to 150,000 clones, 50% to 60% of them appearing once. Punch biopsies of lesional scalp, plus peripheral blood, were taken from alopecia areata patients. This specimen was CD4+ T cells sorted from blood, taken at week 0. The origin of this receptor is a human donor with alopecia areata.

CDR3 protein: CSVVTGVGQPQHF. Here the CDR3 DNA reads TGCAGCGTGGTGACAGGGGTGGGGCAGCCCCAGCATTTT. The chain employs TRBV29-1 and TRBJ1-5; 8 nucleotides match TRBD1. There are 13 residues in the CDR3. The germline V gene encodes CDR1 SQVTM and CDR2 ANQGSEA. V lost 6 bases and J lost 7; bases outside the gene matches: 8. Filled out from reference TRBV29-1 and TRBJ1-5, the complete variable domain reads SAVISQKPSRDICQRGTSLTIQCQVDSQVTMMFWYRQQPGQSLTLIATANQGSEATYESGFVIDKFPISRPNLTFSTLTVSNMSPEDSSIYLCSVVTGVGQPQHFGDGTRLSIL.